This TCR beta chain was captured by sequencing in a study of shared clonotypes between healthy human individuals. The study's findings and limits: Researchers sampled only blood; tissue repertoires likely differ.

Libraries were prepared by immunoSEQ multiplex PCR; TCRdb keeps only in-frame clonotypes and omits some of them. This table has about 600,000 clones, just over 75% appearing once. For this clone: Its specificity is unknown.

The sequence derives from a woman aged 40 to 55 in good health. Some clones in this sample may be carry-over from other donors' samples. Sample: PBMCs.

CDR3: CASSQEWQHNEQFF. The DNA for the CDR3 is TGTGCCAGCAGCCAAGAATGGCAGCACAATGAGCAGTTCTTC. This chain links TRBV14 with TRBJ2-1; D remains unclear. The CDR3 sequence is 14 residues long. V was shortened by 0 bases and J by 5 bases, with 8 bases between the two germline ends. From germline, CDR1 is SGHDN and CDR2 FVKESK.